The T cell receptor (beta chain) described here comes from a study of blood T cells in healthy people across ages. CDR3 length: 12 amino acids. Germline V gives CDR1 SEHNR, CDR2 FQNEAQ (reference sequence). V gave up 5 bases and J gave up 10 bases, with 15 bases separating them. The authors ran a second PCR of 7 to 11 cycles using a sample-barcoded 5' primer and a J-beta primer mix. From the 5' RACE reads, TCRdb called clonotypes with MiXCR, one entry per CDR3 protein. The data contain 1.4 million to 1.5 million distinct CDR3 sequences, around 39% of them singletons. Each donor supplied roughly 9.1 milliliters of peripheral blood. The amount of total RNA extracted per sample was at least 5 micrograms.

The TCR originated in a woman in her late teens or twenties in good health. Sequenced material: blood. V usage is TRBV7-9 and J usage is TRBJ2-7; D is unresolved. As DNA, the CDR3 is TGTGCCAGCAGCCTTCCCAGTGAGGCCCAGTACTTC. Amino acid sequence: CASSLPSEAQYF.